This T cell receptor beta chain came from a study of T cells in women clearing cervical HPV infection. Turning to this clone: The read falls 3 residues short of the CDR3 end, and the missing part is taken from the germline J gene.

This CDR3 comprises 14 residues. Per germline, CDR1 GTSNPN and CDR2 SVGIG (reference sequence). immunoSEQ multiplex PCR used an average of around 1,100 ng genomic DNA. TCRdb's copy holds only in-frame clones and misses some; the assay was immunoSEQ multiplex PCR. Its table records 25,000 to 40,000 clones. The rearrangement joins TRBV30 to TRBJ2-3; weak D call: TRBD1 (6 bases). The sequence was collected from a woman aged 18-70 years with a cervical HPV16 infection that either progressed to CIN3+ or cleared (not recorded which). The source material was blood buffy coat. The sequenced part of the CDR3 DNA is TGTGCCTGGAGTCCAGGGGTAAGCAATCAGCCG. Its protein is CAWSPGVSNQP. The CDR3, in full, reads CAWSPGVSNQPQYF. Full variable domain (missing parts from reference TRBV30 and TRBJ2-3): SQTIHQWPATLVQPVGSPLSLECTVEGTSNPNLYWYRQAAGRGLQLLFYSVGIGQISSEVPQNLSASRPQDRQFILSSKKLLLSDSGFYLCAWSPGVSNQPQYFGPGTRLTVL.